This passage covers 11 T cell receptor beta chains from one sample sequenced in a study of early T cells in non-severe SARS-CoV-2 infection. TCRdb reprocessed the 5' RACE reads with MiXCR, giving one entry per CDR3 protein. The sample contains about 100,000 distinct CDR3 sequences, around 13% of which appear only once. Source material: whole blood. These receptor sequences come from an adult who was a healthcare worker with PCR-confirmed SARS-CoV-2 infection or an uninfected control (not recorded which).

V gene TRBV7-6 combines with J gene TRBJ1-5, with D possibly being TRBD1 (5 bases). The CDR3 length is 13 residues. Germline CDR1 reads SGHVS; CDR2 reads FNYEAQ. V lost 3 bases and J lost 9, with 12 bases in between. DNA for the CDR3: TGTGCCAGCAGCTTGGCCCAGGGAGCGCCCCAGCATTTT. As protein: CASSLAQGAPQHF.

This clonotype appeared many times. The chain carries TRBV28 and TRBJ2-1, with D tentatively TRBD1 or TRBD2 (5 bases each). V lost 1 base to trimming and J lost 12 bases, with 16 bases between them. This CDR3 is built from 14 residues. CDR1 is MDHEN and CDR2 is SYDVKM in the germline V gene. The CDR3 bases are TGTGCCAGCAGTTTATCAACGGCCCGGGACGTGCAGTTCTTC. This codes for CASSLSTARDVQFF.

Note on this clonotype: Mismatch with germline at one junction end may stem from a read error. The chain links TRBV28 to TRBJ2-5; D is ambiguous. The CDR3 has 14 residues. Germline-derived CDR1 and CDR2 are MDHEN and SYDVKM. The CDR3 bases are TGTGCCAGCAGTTTCGGGCAGCACCGAGAGATCCAGTACTTC. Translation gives CASSFGQHREIQYF.

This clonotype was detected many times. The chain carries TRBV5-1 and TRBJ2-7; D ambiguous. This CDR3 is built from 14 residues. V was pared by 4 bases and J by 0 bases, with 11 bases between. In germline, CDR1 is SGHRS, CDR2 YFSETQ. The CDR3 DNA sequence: TGCGCCAGCAGCCACTTCGGAGTCTCCTACGAGCAGTACTTC. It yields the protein CASSHFGVSYEQYF.

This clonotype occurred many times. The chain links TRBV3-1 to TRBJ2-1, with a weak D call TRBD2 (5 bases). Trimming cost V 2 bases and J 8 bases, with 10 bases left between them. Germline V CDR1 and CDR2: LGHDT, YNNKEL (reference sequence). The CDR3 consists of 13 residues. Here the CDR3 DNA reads TGTGCCAGCAGCCAAATGCTCGGGGATGAGCAGTTCTTC. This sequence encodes CASSQMLGDEQFF.

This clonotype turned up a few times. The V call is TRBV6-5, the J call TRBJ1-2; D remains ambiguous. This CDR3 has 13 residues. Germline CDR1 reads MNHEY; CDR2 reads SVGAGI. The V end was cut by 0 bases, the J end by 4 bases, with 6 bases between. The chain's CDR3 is CASSYSGSYGYTF. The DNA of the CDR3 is TGTGCCAGCAGTTACTCGGGATCCTATGGCTACACCTTC.

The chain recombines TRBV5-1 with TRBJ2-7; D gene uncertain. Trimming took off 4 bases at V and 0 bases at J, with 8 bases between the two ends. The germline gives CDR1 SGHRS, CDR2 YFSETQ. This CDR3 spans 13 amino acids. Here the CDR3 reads CASSRRFSYEQYF. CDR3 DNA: TGCGCCAGCAGCCGACGCTTCTCCTACGAGCAGTACTTC. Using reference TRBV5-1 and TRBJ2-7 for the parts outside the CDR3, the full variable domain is KAGVTQTPRYLIKTRGQQVTLSCSPISGHRSVSWYQQTPGQGLQFLFEYFSETQRNKGNFPGRFSGRQFSNSRSEMNVSTLELGDSALYLCASSRRFSYEQYFGPGTRLTVT.

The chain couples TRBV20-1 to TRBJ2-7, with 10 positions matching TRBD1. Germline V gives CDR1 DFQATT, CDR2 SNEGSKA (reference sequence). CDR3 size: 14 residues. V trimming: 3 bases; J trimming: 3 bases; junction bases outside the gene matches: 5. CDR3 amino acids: CSASWGQGYYEQYF. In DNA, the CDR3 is TGCAGTGCTAGTTGGGGACAGGGGTACTACGAGCAGTACTTC.

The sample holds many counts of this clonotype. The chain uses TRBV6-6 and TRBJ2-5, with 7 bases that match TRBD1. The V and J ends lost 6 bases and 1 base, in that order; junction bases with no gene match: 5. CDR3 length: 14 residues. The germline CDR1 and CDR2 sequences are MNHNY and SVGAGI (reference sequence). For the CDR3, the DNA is TGTGCCAGCAGCCCCGGACAGGTCCAAGAGACCCAGTACTTC. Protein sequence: CASSPGQVQETQYF.

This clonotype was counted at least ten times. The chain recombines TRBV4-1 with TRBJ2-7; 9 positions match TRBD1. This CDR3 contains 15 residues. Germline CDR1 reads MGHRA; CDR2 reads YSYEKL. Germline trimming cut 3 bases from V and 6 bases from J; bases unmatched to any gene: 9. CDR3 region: CASSHIGDRAPEQYF. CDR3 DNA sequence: TGCGCCAGCAGCCACATAGGGGACAGGGCCCCCGAGCAGTACTTC.

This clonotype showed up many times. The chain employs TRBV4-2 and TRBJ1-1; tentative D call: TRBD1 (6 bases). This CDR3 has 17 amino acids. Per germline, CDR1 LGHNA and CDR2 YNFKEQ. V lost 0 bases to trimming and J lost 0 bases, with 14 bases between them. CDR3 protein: CASSQDTNRDLNTEAFF. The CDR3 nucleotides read TGTGCCAGCAGCCAAGATACTAACAGGGATTTGAACACTGAAGCTTTCTTT.